This record concerns one T cell receptor (beta chain) sequence. This clonotype was observed at least ten times. Its cognate antigen has yet to be identified. No base qualities exist here, and no much larger clone lies one base off it. The sample comes from a study of neurological immune-mediated disorders (dated by TCRdb to the late 2010s). A note on the overall study: Of the 35 or so multiple sclerosis patients, approximately 31 had relapsing-remitting MS and 3 had secondary progressive MS. Of the 60 to 70 subjects in the cohort, around 14 were HAM/TSP patients, about 34 were multiple sclerosis patients, and about 20 were healthy controls. Longitudinal samples, technical triplicates and paired sorted CD4+ and CD8+ T-cell subsets, alongside PBMC samples, were included among the approximately 99 TCR-beta libraries. Using UMI-based sequencing, the study compared peripheral blood TCR-beta repertoires from patients with HTLV-I-associated myelopathy (HAM/TSP), patients with multiple sclerosis, and healthy controls.

To synthesize cDNA, template-switch 5'RACE was performed with a primer carrying a 10-nucleotide random unique molecular identifier so that each TCR transcript was tagged. Each sequencing run produced over 160 million TCR-beta sequences covering 15-18 subjects. The RNeasy kit was used for extraction of total RNA. The KAPA Real-time Library Amplification kit was used to amplify TCR-beta VDJ regions with primers for the TCR constant region and the 5'RACE anchor. A first PCR added sample indexes and Illumina adaptors, and a second PCR then raised library yield. The roughly 650 bp TCR product was size-selected on a 2% E-gel SizeSelection system after Ampure bead purification. Before pooling, library quality was checked on a Bioanalyzer, concentration was measured with Qubit, and libraries were quantified with the Kapa Library Quantification kit. An Illumina HiSeq 2500 was used to sequence the libraries paired-end at 2 x 150 bp. To increase sequence diversity, about 25-30% phiX was spiked into each library pool. Per the authors' processing: The UMI-based MiGEC pipeline processed quality-filtered reads and removed over 80% of raw TCR sequences during error correction. IMGT germline references were used for aligning VDJ genes, and each clonotype was defined as a unique CDR3 amino acid sequence together with its V-J genes. Clonal expansion, Shannon diversity, and CDR3 relatedness (CalcPairwiseDistances, ClusterSamples) were evaluated with VDJtools, and phylogenetic trees were built with CLCbio workbench. Using coefficient-of-variation modelling across technical triplicates, the study counted a clone as expanded if it had at least 8 unique UMIs. TCRdb handled the public reads itself, with Q25 trimming in fastp and clone calling in MiXCR, and kept productive beta chains. Records with the same CDR3 protein are collapsed into one entry carrying the most frequent genes and DNA. The V and J calls here are based on TCRdb, not the publication. This sample has approximately 60,000 distinct CDR3 sequences in its table, and roughly 3.2% of those were observed once. The ten largest make up around 3.1% of the sample.

Overall results and qualifications from the work: No identical CDR3 amino acid sequences were shared among expanded clones across subjects, suggesting private TCR-beta repertoires in all groups. Phylogenetic analysis grouped repertoires from 18 of 34 MS patients into a cluster of related CDR3 sequences, suggesting a possible repertoire-level signature. The highest TCR clonal expansion was observed in HAM/TSP patients, whereas the lowest was observed in MS patients, even when compared with healthy controls. The MS cluster was not associated with any clinical or MRI features, and the authors stated that larger cohorts are needed.

A distance of 8 bases separates the germline ends of V and J, which lose 0 bases and 7 bases respectively. The CDR3, from cysteine to phenylalanine, totals 13 residues. Left in the record is the CDR3 DNA by itself, 39 bases read in frame from the first base. The germline V gene sets CDR1 to SGHRS and CDR2 to YFSETQ. Libraries from unsorted PBMCs were made from 2 million PBMCs kept in RNAlater at -80 degrees C until RNA extraction. The multiple sclerosis patients were enrolled in a US clinical protocol that used magnetic resonance imaging to evaluate disease progression. Peripheral blood underwent Ficoll-Hypaque density gradient centrifugation to isolate PBMCs, which were then cryopreserved in liquid nitrogen.

The TCR comes from a woman aged 25-40 years with multiple sclerosis. This chain is built from TRBV5-1 and TRBJ2-1, with the D gene too uncertain to name. Material for sequencing was PBMCs. The encoded CDR3 is CASSLGRINEQFF. The nucleotide sequence reads as follows: TGCGCCAGCAGCTTGGGTAGAATTAATGAGCAGTTCTTC.